The source of this T cell receptor beta chain is a study of cytomegalovirus exposure and HLA in healthy donors. Study-wide results and caveats: A missense DCLRE1C variant was associated with V- and J-gene trimming of TCR beta chains in a later analysis, and an independent cohort replicated the association.

The CDR3 length is 17 residues. Germline loops: CDR1 SGDLS, CDR2 YYNGEE. V shed 3 bases and J shed 2 bases, with 18 bases lying between them. Notes on this clone: Its target is not known.

Both 60 Vbeta primers and 13 Jbeta primers went into the PCR. Clones were read by immunoSEQ multiplex PCR, and TCRdb kept only the in-frame ones, dropping some. The sample shows approximately 170,000 clones, and 0.79% sits with its ten largest clones. Sequences were obtained from PBMCs. The clonotype originates from a woman aged 18 to 35 in good health and CMV-seropositive. V is TRBV9 and J is TRBJ1-3; no clear D gene. CDR3 nucleotides: TGTGCCAGCAGCGCCCTTGCCTTGGCCGGGACTGGAAACACCATATATTTT. Residues: CASSALALAGTGNTIYF. Full variable domain (outside the CDR3, taken from reference TRBV9 and TRBJ1-3): DSGVTQTPKHLITATGQRVTLRCSPRSGDLSVYWYQQSLDQGLQFLIQYYNGEERAKGNILERFSAQQFPDLHSELNLSSLELGDSALYFCASSALALAGTGNTIYFGEGSWLTVV.